The 16 T cell receptor beta chains below all came from one sample that was sequenced in a study of T and B cells in COVID-19 patients (TCRdb year 2020). Genomic DNA extracted from blood, in amounts of about 220-500 ng, served as the starting material for amplifying TRB repertoires. The run used an Illumina MiSeq. TRB rearrangements were amplified by multiplex PCR with BIOMED2 TRB-A/B primer pools. In-frame beta chains were kept once TCRdb had trimmed the public reads at Q25 with fastp and called clones with MiXCR. One record per CDR3 amino acid sequence lists the most common genes and DNA. The sample table records more than 15,000 distinct CDR3 sequences; under 30% of these occur just once. The ten top clones hold around 4.2% of the sample. Sequencing was performed on blood. The receptors derive from a human donor who had recovered from COVID-19.

The genes are TRBV10-3 and TRBJ1-1; 7 bases are shared with TRBD1. This CDR3 region has 14 residues. V dropped 1 base and J dropped 3; count of bases not matched to a gene: 2. From germline, CDR1 is ENHRY and CDR2 SYGVKD. The CDR3 spells CAISEYRGDTEAFF. Written as DNA, the CDR3 is TGTGCCATCAGTGAGTACAGGGGAGACACTGAAGCTTTCTTT.

This clonotype was observed many times. The chain couples TRBV6-1 to TRBJ2-1; TRBD1 aligns across 7 bases. CDR3 size: 14 residues. Germline lookup yields CDR1 MNHNS and CDR2 SASEGT. The trim removed 1 base at V and 9 bases at J, leaving 6 bases unmatched. The CDR3 DNA sequence: TGTGCCAGCAGTGAAGTGCCGTGGGACAGTGAGCAGTTCTTC. It translates to CASSEVPWDSEQFF.

V usage is TRBV7-9 and J usage is TRBJ2-3, with TRBD2 matching 14 bases. V trimming: 5 bases; J trimming: 5 bases; junction bases outside the gene matches: 6. Germline CDR1 SEHNR, CDR2 FQNEAQ (reference sequence). The CDR3 covers 16 residues. The CDR3 spells CASSAPGTSGGDTQYF. The CDR3 DNA is TGTGCCAGCAGCGCACCGGGGACTAGCGGGGGAGATACGCAGTATTTT.

This clonotype has at least ten counts. CDR3 region: CASRKGPTERTAFF. CDR3 bases: TGTGCCAGCAGAAAGGGGCCGACGGAGAGGACAGCGTTCTTC. V is TRBV12-3 or TRBV12-4 and J is TRBJ2-1; D is perhaps TRBD1 (6 bases). Trimming took off 6 bases at V and 15 bases at J, with 24 bases between the two ends. CDR3 size: 14 residues.

The table lists this clonotype with many counts. CDR3 in amino acids: CASSLKDGGRSGTQYF. The CDR3 bases are TGTGCCAGCAGCTTGAAGGATGGGGGTCGGAGTGGGACCCAGTACTTC. The V call is TRBV5-6, the J call TRBJ2-5; D assignment may be TRBD1 or TRBD2 (5 bases each). CDR1 SGHDT and CDR2 YYEEEE come from the germline V gene. The length of the CDR3 is 16 residues. V was shortened by 1 base and J by 7 bases, with 20 bases between the two germline ends.

Note on this clonotype: Just one base apart from a much larger clone, this may be a read error. The V and J genes are TRBV6-2 or TRBV6-3 and TRBJ2-2; D is tentatively TRBD1 or TRBD2 (6 bases each). The length of the CDR3 is 14 residues. V was trimmed by 5 bases and J by 6 bases, leaving 13 bases between them. Germline V gene lookup returns CDR1 MNHEY and CDR2 SVGEGT. CDR3 region: CASSVGGGAGELFF. Here the CDR3 DNA reads TGTGCCAGCAGTGTAGGGGGAGGAGCCGGGGAGCTGTTTTTT.

This clonotype came up many times. In DNA form, the CDR3 reads TGTGCCAGTACTCGAGAGGAGGGCTACGAGCAGTACTTC. Amino acids: CASTREEGYEQYF. The genes are TRBV6-2 or TRBV6-3 and TRBJ2-7; the D gene is possibly TRBD2 (6 bases). There are 13 residues in the CDR3. The germline V gene has CDR1 MNHEY and CDR2 SVGEGT. V lost 9 bases to trimming and J lost 3 bases, with 15 bases between them.

This clonotype was recorded only once. The chain is built from TRBV10-3 and TRBJ2-2, with D tentatively TRBD1 (5 bases). V lost 8 bases and J 4 bases, leaving 5 bases between the germline ends. The germline gives CDR1 ENHRY, CDR2 SYGVKD. The CDR3 has 11 amino acids. This CDR3 is CAIGATGELFF. CDR3 bases: TGTGCCATCGGGGCCACCGGGGAGCTGTTTTTT.

There are many counts of this clonotype. The chain employs TRBV7-9 and TRBJ2-7; either TRBD1 or TRBD2 may supply D (7 bases each). The CDR3 is 16 residues long. CDR1 is SEHNR and CDR2 is FQNEAQ in the germline V gene (reference sequence). V was cut by 9 bases and J by 6 bases, with 27 bases left in between. DNA for the CDR3: TGTGCCAGTCAAGCACGACAGGGAGGGACGTGGGTCGAGCAGTACTTC. Amino acid sequence: CASQARQGGTWVEQYF.

By sample fraction, this clonotype is medium-sized. The rearrangement uses TRBV27 and TRBJ2-3; D remains ambiguous. The CDR3 runs to 14 residues. Germline CDR1 MNHEY, CDR2 SMNVEV (reference sequence). The ends were cut back, 0 bases at V and 1 base at J, with 5 bases in the middle. The CDR3 is CASSLSAGTDTQYF. DNA for the CDR3: TGTGCCAGCAGTTTATCGGCAGGCACAGATACGCAGTATTTT.

This clonotype was observed a handful of times. The V call is TRBV5-6, the J call TRBJ1-5, with 10 bases fitting TRBD1. Germline assignment: CDR1 SGHDT and CDR2 YYEEEE. V was clipped by 3 bases and J by 5 bases; unmatched bases: 2. The CDR3 loop spans 14 amino acids. This CDR3 reads CASSWGTGDQPQHF. CDR3 nucleotide sequence: TGTGCCAGCAGCTGGGGGACAGGGGATCAGCCCCAGCATTTT.

The V and J genes are TRBV14 and TRBJ1-1; D remains unclear. Germline V gives CDR1 SGHDN, CDR2 FVKESK. Trimming cost V 1 base and J 2 bases, with 8 bases left between them. The length of the CDR3 is 14 residues. The CDR3 loop is CASSQVTGNTEAFF. The CDR3 DNA reads as TGTGCCAGCAGCCAAGTAACGGGAAACACTGAAGCTTTCTTT.

This clonotype is deemed medium-sized. The rearrangement links TRBV6-5 to TRBJ2-7; D may be TRBD1 or TRBD2 (5 bases each). The germline V and J ends were trimmed by 6 bases and 5 bases, with 17 bases remaining between them. The length of the CDR3 is 14 residues. Germline lookup yields CDR1 MNHEY and CDR2 SVGAGI. CDR3 residues: CASRPPGLGDEQYF. The CDR3 bases are TGTGCCAGCAGACCACCGGGGCTAGGGGACGAGCAGTACTTC.

This chain connects TRBV18 to TRBJ1-1, with unresolved D. The germline V and J ends were trimmed by 0 bases and 0 bases, with 5 bases remaining between them. This CDR3 is 14 amino acids long. Germline V CDR1 and CDR2: KGHSH, LQKENI. CDR3 in DNA: TGTGCCAGCTCACCACCATCTTTGAACACTGAAGCTTTCTTT. Translated: CASSPPSLNTEAFF.

V gene TRBV6-2 or TRBV6-3 combines with J gene TRBJ2-7, with 9 bases identical to TRBD1. CDR3 length: 13 residues. From germline, CDR1 is MNHEY and CDR2 SVGEGT. With 6 bases clipped from V and 5 bases from J, the junction kept 5 bases outside the gene matches. The CDR3 sequence is CASRTGGMDEQYF. Written as DNA, the CDR3 is TGTGCCAGCAGGACAGGGGGGATGGACGAGCAGTACTTC.

The rearrangement links TRBV6-7 to TRBJ2-2; 10 nucleotides align to TRBD1. TRBV6-7 is sorted into the ORF group, with uncertain function. The V gene end was trimmed by 2 bases and the J gene end by 15 bases; junction bases not matched to a gene: 15. There are 16 residues in the CDR3. The CDR3 region has the DNA TGTGCCAGCAGTTACCTCAAATACCCCGACAGGGGGCGGATGTTTTTT. This translates into CASSYLKYPDRGRMFF.